This T cell receptor beta chain came from a study of human thymus T cells. The protocol was immunoSEQ multiplex PCR, while the TCRdb copy is restricted to in-frame clones and leaves out a portion. The table records some 46,000 clones, 90% to 95% of them present only once. Germline lookup yields CDR1 SQVTM and CDR2 ANQGSEA. The CDR3 consists of 12 residues. Trimming took off 5 bases at V and 5 bases at J, with 12 bases between the two ends. This chain links TRBV29-1 with TRBJ1-1, with unresolved D. Sequencing was done on a sample of blood. The receptor was derived from a boy under two years old with a congenital heart defect but otherwise immunologically healthy. CDR3 region: CSVQWHATEAFF. In nucleotides, the CDR3 is TGCAGCGTTCAATGGCACGCGACTGAAGCTTTCTTT.